One sample yielded the 14 T cell receptor beta chains listed below, sequenced in a study of control samples from healthy donors and cancer patients. Generated by immunoSEQ multiplex PCR, the TCRdb table keeps only in-frame clones and is missing some. The sample gives roughly 83,000 clones, roughly 78% of which show up once; roughly 9.8% is in the top ten. Sample: blood. The receptors shown here come from a woman in her sixties in good health.

This clone appeared a single time. This chain joins TRBV3-1 (or the pseudogene TRBV3-2) and TRBJ2-3, with D perhaps matching TRBD1 or TRBD2 (6 bases each). Germline V lookup: CDR1 LGHDT, CDR2 YNNKEL (reference sequence). V was trimmed by 2 bases and J by 11 bases, leaving 14 bases between them. This CDR3 has 13 residues. CDR3 sequence (DNA): TGTGCCAGCAGCCAATTAAGGGGGGCGGTGCAGTATTTT. Its protein is CASSQLRGAVQYF.

This sequence joins TRBV27 and TRBJ1-1; TRBD1 is a possible D gene (5 bases). Trimming removed 8 bases at V and 0 bases at J, with 13 bases between. Looked up from germline, CDR1 is MNHEY and CDR2 is SMNVEV (reference sequence). The CDR3 totals 14 residues. The CDR3 region has the DNA TGTGCCAGCCGTAACGGGGGGGTGAACACTGAAGCTTTCTTT. Protein sequence: CASRNGGVNTEAFF.

The sample holds one count of this clone. CDR3 nucleotides: TGTGCCAGCAGCTTACTAAGTTGGACCTCTGGAAACACCATATATTTT. It translates to CASSLLSWTSGNTIYF. V is TRBV7-2 and J is TRBJ1-3; no firm D call. The CDR3 has 16 residues. The V gene's germline CDR1 is SGHTA and CDR2 FQGNSA. V was clipped by 2 bases and J by 0 bases, with 11 bases between them.

This clone showed up just a few times. The chain couples TRBV14 to TRBJ1-6; D uncertain. Trimming stripped 4 bases from V and 6 bases from J, with 10 bases between. CDR1 and CDR2 (germline): SGHDN, FVKESK. There are 14 residues in the CDR3. In DNA, the CDR3 is TGTGCCAGCAGCCGCCGGGATCCTAATTCACCCCTCCACTTT. It yields the protein CASSRRDPNSPLHF.

The chain links TRBV5-8 to TRBJ2-6, with D unclear. Per germline, CDR1 SGHTS and CDR2 YDEGEE. The V gene lost 0 bases and the J gene lost 15 bases, with 13 bases spanning the gap. The CDR3 totals 13 residues. The CDR3 sequence is CASSLGVSLALTF. The CDR3 region has the DNA TGTGCCAGCAGCTTGGGGGTGTCCCTGGCCCTGACTTTC.

The chain is built from TRBV10-2 and TRBJ1-2; TRBD1 might be the D (5 bases). Per germline, CDR1 WSHSY and CDR2 SAAADI. Trimming pared 7 bases from V and 7 bases from J, leaving 16 bases between. The CDR3 loop spans 13 amino acids. The CDR3 here is CASTPGRGGGYTF. The CDR3 region has the DNA TGCGCCAGCACCCCAGGGAGGGGTGGTGGCTACACCTTC.

The chain carries TRBV29-1 and TRBJ2-7, with a weak D call TRBD2 (6 bases). V was clipped by 1 base and J by 6 bases, with 13 bases between them. Per germline, CDR1 SQVTM and CDR2 ANQGSEA. The CDR3 covers 13 residues. CDR3 in DNA: TGCAGCGTTGAAGGTGGAGGGCCGGGCGAGCAGTACTTC. It codes for CSVEGGGPGEQYF.

The chain joins TRBV2 to TRBJ2-7; 12 bases line up with TRBD1. The CDR3 contains 16 residues. Per germline, CDR1 SNHLY and CDR2 FYNNEI. Trimming cost V 2 bases and J 2 bases; bases outside gene matches: 4. As DNA, the CDR3 is TGTGCCAGCAGTGAAAGGGGGACAGGGGGCGCCTACGAGCAGTACTTC. Translating gives CASSERGTGGAYEQYF.

This rearrangement joins TRBV27 to TRBJ2-7; possible D gene TRBD2, 5 bases. Germline values: CDR1 MNHEY, CDR2 SMNVEV (reference sequence). Trimming removed 4 bases from V and 2 bases from J, with 15 bases in between. This CDR3 contains 15 residues. The DNA of the CDR3 is TGTGCCAGCAGTTCCCCGGGATCCCACACCTACGAGCAGTACTTC. The encoded protein is CASSSPGSHTYEQYF.

This clone was seen only a few times. The gene calls are TRBV6-2 or TRBV6-3 and TRBJ2-2; 9 positions agree with TRBD2. The CDR3 is 17 residues long. Germline V CDR1 and CDR2: MNHEY, SVGEGT. V dropped 2 bases and J dropped 5; count of bases not matched to a gene: 9. CDR3: CASSYGISGSWTGELFF. Here the CDR3 DNA reads TGTGCCAGCAGTTACGGCATTAGCGGGAGTTGGACCGGGGAGCTGTTTTTT.

This CDR3 is CASSFGDSRTEAFF. The DNA for the CDR3 is TGTGCCAGCAGCTTCGGGGATTCGAGGACTGAAGCTTTCTTT. The chain is built from TRBV7-9 and TRBJ1-1, with no clear D. The germline V and J ends were trimmed by 3 bases and 5 bases, with 13 bases remaining between them. The CDR3 is 14 amino acids. Germline CDR1 is SEHNR and CDR2 is FQNEAQ (reference sequence).

This clone was detected only once. The chain uses TRBV11-3 and TRBJ2-1; D gene unclear. V shed 5 bases and J shed 4 bases, with 9 bases lying between them. From germline, CDR1 is SGHNT and CDR2 YENEEA. This CDR3 comprises 13 residues. CDR3 protein: CASSRGKYNEQFF. The CDR3 nucleotides read TGTGCCAGCAGCCGTGGAAAATACAATGAGCAGTTCTTC.

The chain combines TRBV18 with TRBJ1-2; D gene unclear. Germline lookup yields CDR1 KGHSH and CDR2 LQKENI. This CDR3 comprises 13 residues. The germline V and J ends were trimmed by 5 bases and 2 bases, with 9 bases remaining between them. The CDR3 nucleotides are TGTGCCAGCTCAACCGGGATAAACTATGGCTACACCTTC. It codes for CASSTGINYGYTF.

The CDR3 protein is CASSLAGAWNSPLHF. The CDR3 coding sequence is TGTGCCAGCAGCTTAGCAGGGGCTTGGAATTCACCCCTCCACTTT. The chain uses TRBV7-2 and TRBJ1-6; TRBD1 is a possible D gene (5 bases). CDR1 and CDR2 (germline): SGHTA, FQGNSA. The V gene lost 0 bases and the J gene lost 7 bases, with 10 bases spanning the gap. CDR3 size: 15 residues.